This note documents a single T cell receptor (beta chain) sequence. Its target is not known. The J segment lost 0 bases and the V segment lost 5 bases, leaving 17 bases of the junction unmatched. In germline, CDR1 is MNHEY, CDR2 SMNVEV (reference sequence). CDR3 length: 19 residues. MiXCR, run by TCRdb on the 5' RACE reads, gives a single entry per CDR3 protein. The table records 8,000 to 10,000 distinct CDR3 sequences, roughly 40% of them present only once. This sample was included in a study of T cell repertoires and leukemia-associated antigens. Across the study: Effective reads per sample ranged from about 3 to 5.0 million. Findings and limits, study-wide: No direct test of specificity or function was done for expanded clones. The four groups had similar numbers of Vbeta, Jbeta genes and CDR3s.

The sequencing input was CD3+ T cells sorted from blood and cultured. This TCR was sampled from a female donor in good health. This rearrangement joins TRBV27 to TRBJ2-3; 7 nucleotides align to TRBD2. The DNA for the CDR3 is TGTGCCAGCAGTCTTCTAGCGGCAGGACTGAGATATAGCACAGATACGCAGTATTTT. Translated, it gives CASSLLAAGLRYSTDTQYF.